This paragraph covers one T cell receptor (beta chain) sequence. Its antigen is not identified. Trimming at V came to 4 bases and at J to 6 bases, leaving 9 bases not matched to a gene. From germline, CDR1 is SEHNR and CDR2 FQNEAQ (reference sequence). The CDR3 covers 17 residues. The PCR employed 60 Vbeta primers together with 13 Jbeta primers. Sequenced by immunoSEQ multiplex PCR; TCRdb stores in-frame clones only, minus some. This sample has about 130,000 clones, with 70% to 80% found just once. This entry belongs to a study of cytomegalovirus exposure and HLA in healthy donors. Findings and limits, study-wide: Reports described diagnosis of cytomegalovirus status by the classifier as highly specific and sensitive.

The TCR comes from a woman in her sixties or seventies in good health and CMV-seropositive. Sequenced: PBMCs. The genes are TRBV7-9 and TRBJ1-6; 10 nucleotides agree with TRBD1. CDR3 loop: CASSSFGTGDLNSPLHF. The CDR3, as DNA: TGTGCCAGCAGCTCCTTCGGGACAGGGGATCTTAATTCACCCCTCCACTTT.